The 5 T cell receptor beta chains below all came from one sample that was sequenced in a study of Graves' ophthalmopathy and Graves' hyperthyroidism (dated 2018 in TCRdb). Sequencing was carried out with an Illumina HiSeq 2000. For repertoire sequencing, the TCR beta CDR3 regions were amplified from RNA transcripts. The first round of RT-PCR was done with HTBI primers and the Qiagen OneStep RT-PCR kit, and was followed by a second round of multiplex PCR, then size selection and purification. TCRdb reanalyzed the raw reads on its own, using fastp at Q25 for trimming and MiXCR for clone calling, and kept in-frame beta chains. Each record represents a unique CDR3 protein, reported with the most common genes and DNA among its rows. For this sample the table gives about 390,000 distinct CDR3 sequences, of which about 17% were detected only once. The biggest ten clones account for 2% to 3% of the sample.

The sequenced sample was peripheral blood. All receptors derive from an adult woman with stable Graves' hyperthyroidism.

Note on this clonotype: This may be a read error: a much more frequent sequence differs by one nucleotide. The J gene is TRBJ2-7, the V gene TRBV5-1; D is possibly TRBD1 or TRBD2 (5 bases each). The CDR3 totals 14 residues. Germline V CDR1 and CDR2: SGHRS, YFSETQ. CDR3 bases: TGCGCCAGCTGCTTGATGGGGGTGATGGCCGAGCAGTACTTC. It is translated as CASCLMGVMAEQYF.

This clonotype was seen many times. The V gene is TRBV29-1, the J gene TRBJ2-2, with TRBD1 matching 9 bases. Germline CDR1 is SQVTM and CDR2 is ANQGSEA. The CDR3 consists of 12 residues. V lost 6 bases to trimming and J lost 6 bases; unmatched junction nucleotides: 2. CDR3 sequence (DNA): TGCAGCGTACGGACAGGGGCCGGGGAGCTGTTTTTT. This gives the protein CSVRTGAGELFF.

This clonotype was recorded at least ten times. The CDR3 reads CASSDMGGRAYEQYF. The DNA of the CDR3 is TGTGCCAGCAGTGATATGGGGGGGAGAGCCTACGAGCAGTACTTC. This chain joins TRBV25-1 and TRBJ2-7; 7 bases map to TRBD2. This CDR3 contains 15 residues. CDR1 and CDR2 from the germline V gene are MGHDK and SYGVNS. The ends lost 3 bases at V and 2 bases at J; junction bases unmatched: 7.

This clonotype has at least ten counts. The V call is TRBV6-1, the J call TRBJ2-2; possible D gene TRBD1, 6 bases. The CDR3 extends over 15 amino acids. V lost 9 bases, J lost 1 base, and 15 bases lay in between. Germline V CDR1 and CDR2: MNHNS, SASEGT. CDR3 region: CASTMGRGNTGELFF. In DNA form, the CDR3 reads TGTGCCAGTACGATGGGCAGGGGGAACACCGGGGAGCTGTTTTTT.

This clonotype was recorded at least ten times. This rearrangement joins TRBV12-3 or TRBV12-4 to TRBJ1-1; tentatively, D is TRBD1 (6 bases). The V gene lost 8 bases and the J gene lost 7 bases, with 17 bases spanning the gap. The CDR3 has 13 amino acids. The CDR3 nucleotides read TGTGCCAGCTGGAAAGCCGGACAGATTGAAGCTTTCTTT. Its protein is CASWKAGQIEAFF.